This T cell receptor beta chain was sequenced for a study of blood T cell repertoires in COVID-19. V shed 1 base, J shed 2 bases, and the junction held 2 bases outside the gene matches. From germline, CDR1 is SGHRS and CDR2 YFSETQ. The CDR3 is made up of 15 amino acids. Repertoires were generated with immunoSEQ multiplex PCR, while TCRdb's copy carries only in-frame clones and drops some. The top ten hold less than 3.5% of the sample, which has hundreds of thousands of clones, just under 90% seen once. The chain carries TRBV5-1 and TRBJ2-1, with TRBD2 matching 8 bases. Input material: PBMCs or T cells enriched from blood (not recorded which). This TCR derives from a woman in her forties or fifties who had been exposed to COVID-19. CDR3 nucleotide sequence: TGCGCCAGCAGCTTGCCGGGGGGGCCCTACAATGAGCAGTTCTTC. Translating it yields CASSLPGGPYNEQFF. Full variable domain (outside the CDR3, taken from reference TRBV5-1 and TRBJ2-1): KAGVTQTPRYLIKTRGQQVTLSCSPISGHRSVSWYQQTPGQGLQFLFEYFSETQRNKGNFPGRFSGRQFSNSRSEMNVSTLELGDSALYLCASSLPGGPYNEQFFGPGTRLTVL.